This record covers a single T cell receptor beta chain. In the source study's methods: From reference gene primer amplification, estimates of nucleated cell counts were derived. Generated by immunoSEQ multiplex PCR, the TCRdb table keeps only in-frame clones and is missing some. From that table come the V and J calls and clone size; the DNA was used to work out D and trimming. The sample has fewer than 250,000 clones, less than 90% seen once. The data are from a study of blood T cell repertoires in COVID-19. The wider study: The origin of the acute and convalescent COVID-19 samples was the United States, Italy and Spain. Sources were T cells, B-cell-depleted T cells, or PBMCs; the material itself was cDNA or gDNA.

Looked up from germline, CDR1 is SGHTA and CDR2 is FQGNSA. J gave up 5 bases and V 1 base, and 11 bases lay outside the gene matches. The CDR3 totals 17 residues. Input material: peripheral blood. The TCR was taken from a man aged 35-49 years with acute or convalescent COVID-19. This chain connects TRBV7-2 to TRBJ2-5; 9 nucleotides align to TRBD1. The CDR3 is CASSLVPDRGPGETQYF. The CDR3 coding sequence is TGTGCCAGCAGCTTAGTGCCGGACAGGGGCCCCGGGGAGACCCAGTACTTC.